A selection of T cell receptor beta chains follows, all from one sample in a study of T cell responses to AZD1222 COVID-19 vaccine. TCRdb keeps only in-frame clones here, not all; method: immunoSEQ multiplex PCR. The table shows 87,000 or so clones, with roughly nine tenths occurring only once. This specimen consisted of peripheral blood, obtained on day 0 of AZD1222 vaccination. Receptors were obtained from an adult in good health. The CDR3 runs from the conserved cysteine through the conserved F or W. The D gene is left open where the match is weak. Expanded clones are given a class, and other clones once, few, many or no size at all.

CDR3aa,CDR3nt,abundance,j_gene,d_gene,v_gene
CASSREGEQYF,TGTGCCAGCAGCCGCGAGGGCGAGCAGTACTTC,few,TRBJ2-7,NA,TRBV4-2
CASSVRQGILYF,TGTGCCAGCAGCGTGAGACAGGGTATCTTGTACTTC,NA,TRBJ2-7,TRBD1,TRBV5-6
CASSEQGNYEQYF,TGCGCCAGCAGTGAACAGGGTAACTACGAGCAGTACTTC,NA,TRBJ2-7,NA,TRBV10-1
CASSRTGVREKLFF,TGTGCCAGCAGCCGGACAGGGGTTAGAGAAAAACTGTTTTTT,NA,TRBJ1-4,TRBD1,TRBV2
CASSLTPVKQETQYF,TGTGCCAGCAGCTTAACACCGGTCAAACAAGAGACCCAGTACTTC,NA,TRBJ2-5,NA,TRBV7-6
CASSQWDNGEKLFF,TGTGCCAGCAGTCAATGGGACAATGGGGAAAAACTGTTTTTT,NA,TRBJ1-4,NA,TRBV7-9
CAWSVRGAQETQYF,TGTGCCTGGAGTGTTCGGGGGGCCCAAGAGACCCAGTACTTC,NA,TRBJ2-5,NA,TRBV30
CASSTPGQHGYTF,TGTGCCAGCAGTACCCCCGGACAGCATGGCTACACCTTC,NA,TRBJ1-2,NA,TRBV6-5
CASSLLAGGPDTQYF,TGTGCCAGCAGCTTACTAGCGGGGGGGCCAGATACGCAGTATTTT,NA,TRBJ2-3,TRBD2,TRBV7-2
CASSLRGDYNQPQHF,TGTGCCAGCAGTCTCAGAGGGGACTACAATCAGCCCCAGCATTTT,NA,TRBJ1-5,NA,TRBV28